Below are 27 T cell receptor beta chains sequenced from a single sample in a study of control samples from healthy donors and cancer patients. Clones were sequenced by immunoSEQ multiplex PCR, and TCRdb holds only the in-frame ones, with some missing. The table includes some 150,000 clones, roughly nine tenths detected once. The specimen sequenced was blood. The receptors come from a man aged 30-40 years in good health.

In nucleotides, the CDR3 is TGTGCCAGCAGCCGCTCGGGGGCTGCCGAGCAGTACTTC. Its protein is CASSRSGAAEQYF. This chain connects TRBV7-9 to TRBJ2-7, with D perhaps assigned TRBD1 or TRBD2 (6 bases each). Germline V gene lookup returns CDR1 SEHNR and CDR2 FQNEAQ (reference sequence). The CDR3 length is 13 residues. V lost 5 bases, J lost 6 bases, and 14 bases lay in between.

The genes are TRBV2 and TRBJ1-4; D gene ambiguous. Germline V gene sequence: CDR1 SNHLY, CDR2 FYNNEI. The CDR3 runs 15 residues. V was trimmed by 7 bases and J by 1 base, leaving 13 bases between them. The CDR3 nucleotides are TGTGCCAGCATAGGAAAGTCTCGAACTAATGAAAAACTGTTTTTT. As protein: CASIGKSRTNEKLFF.

Here the CDR3 reads CASSTGRLTEAFF. The CDR3 DNA reads TGTGCCAGCAGTACGGGACGGCTCACTGAAGCTTTCTTT. The rearrangement joins TRBV6-5 to TRBJ1-1; D perhaps matches TRBD1 (5 bases). This CDR3 is 13 amino acids long. Deletions cut 5 bases from V and 4 bases from J, with 11 bases between. Germline V CDR1 and CDR2: MNHEY, SVGAGI.

CDR3 DNA: TGTGCCAGCAGCAGGACTAGCGGGTTACAAGAGACCCAGTACTTC. Its translation: CASSRTSGLQETQYF. The chain recombines TRBV7-3 with TRBJ2-5, with 11 bases identical to TRBD2. J lost 2 bases, V lost 5 bases, and 4 bases had no gene match. Germline CDR1 is SGHTA and CDR2 is FQGTGA. The CDR3 length is 15 residues.

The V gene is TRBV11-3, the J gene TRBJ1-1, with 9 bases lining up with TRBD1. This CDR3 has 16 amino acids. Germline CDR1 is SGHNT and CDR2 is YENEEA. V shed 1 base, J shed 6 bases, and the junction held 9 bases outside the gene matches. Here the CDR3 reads CASSLGGTGRNAEAFF. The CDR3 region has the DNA TGTGCCAGCAGCTTAGGTGGGACAGGGCGTAACGCTGAAGCTTTCTTT. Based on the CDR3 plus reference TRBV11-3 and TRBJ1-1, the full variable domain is EAGVVQSPRYKIIEKKQPVAFWCNPISGHNTLYWYLQNLGQGPELLIRYENEEAVDDSQLPKDRFSAERLKGVDSTLKIQPAELGDSAVYLCASSLGGTGRNAEAFFGQGTRLTVV.

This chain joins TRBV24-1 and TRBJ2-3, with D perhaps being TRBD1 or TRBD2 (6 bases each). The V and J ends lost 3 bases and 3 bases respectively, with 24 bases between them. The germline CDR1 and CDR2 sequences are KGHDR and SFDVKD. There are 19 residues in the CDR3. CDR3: CATSDIPGRGLDRTDTQYF. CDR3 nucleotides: TGTGCCACCAGTGATATCCCAGGCCGGGGGCTAGACCGAACAGATACGCAGTATTTT.

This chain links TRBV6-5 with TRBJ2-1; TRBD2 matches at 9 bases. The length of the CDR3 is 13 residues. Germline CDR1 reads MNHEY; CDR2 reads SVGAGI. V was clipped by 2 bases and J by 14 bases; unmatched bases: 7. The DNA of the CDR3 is TGTGCCAGCAGTTACCCCCTAGCGGGACGGAAGTTCTTC. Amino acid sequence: CASSYPLAGRKFF.

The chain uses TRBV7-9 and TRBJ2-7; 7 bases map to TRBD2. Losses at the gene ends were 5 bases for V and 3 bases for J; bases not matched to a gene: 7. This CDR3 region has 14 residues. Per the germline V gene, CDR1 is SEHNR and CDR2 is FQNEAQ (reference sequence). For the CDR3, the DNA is TGTGCCAGCAGCCCGGGGACTACTGACTACGAGCAGTACTTC. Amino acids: CASSPGTTDYEQYF.

The CDR3 protein is CASSQEGQGRETQYF. The CDR3 DNA reads TGTGCCAGCAGCCAAGAAGGACAGGGTAGGGAGACCCAGTACTTC. V usage is TRBV3-1 (or the pseudogene TRBV3-2) and J usage is TRBJ2-5; 8 positions match TRBD1. CDR3 length: 15 residues. Germline V gene data show CDR1 as LGHDT and CDR2 as YNNKEL (reference sequence). The trim removed 0 bases at V and 5 bases at J, leaving 5 bases unmatched.

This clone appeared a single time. CDR3: CASSHAPYEQYF. Written as DNA, the CDR3 is TGTGCCAGCAGCCATGCACCCTACGAGCAGTACTTC. The rearrangement links TRBV3-1 (or the pseudogene TRBV3-2) to TRBJ2-7; D call uncertain. Per germline, CDR1 LGHDT and CDR2 YNNKEL (reference sequence). The CDR3 loop spans 12 amino acids. The V gene lost 3 bases and the J gene lost 2 bases, with 5 bases spanning the gap.

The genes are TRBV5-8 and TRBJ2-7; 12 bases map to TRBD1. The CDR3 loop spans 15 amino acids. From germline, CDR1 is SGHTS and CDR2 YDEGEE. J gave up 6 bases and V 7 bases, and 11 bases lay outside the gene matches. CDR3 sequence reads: CASRRQGTGGPEQYF. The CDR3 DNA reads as TGTGCCAGCCGGCGCCAGGGGACAGGGGGCCCCGAGCAGTACTTC.

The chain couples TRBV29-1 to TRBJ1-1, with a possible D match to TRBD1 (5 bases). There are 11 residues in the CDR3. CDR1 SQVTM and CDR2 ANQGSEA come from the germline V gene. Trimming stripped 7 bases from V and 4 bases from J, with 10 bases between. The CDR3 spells CSAHRSTEAFF. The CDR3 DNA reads TGCAGCGCCCACAGGAGCACTGAAGCTTTCTTT.

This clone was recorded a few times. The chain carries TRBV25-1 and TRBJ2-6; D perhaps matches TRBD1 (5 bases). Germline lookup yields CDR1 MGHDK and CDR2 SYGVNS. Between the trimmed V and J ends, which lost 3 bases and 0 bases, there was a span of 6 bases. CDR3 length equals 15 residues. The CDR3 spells CASSDQGSGANVLTF. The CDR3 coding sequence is TGTGCCAGCAGTGATCAGGGCTCTGGGGCCAACGTCCTGACTTTC.

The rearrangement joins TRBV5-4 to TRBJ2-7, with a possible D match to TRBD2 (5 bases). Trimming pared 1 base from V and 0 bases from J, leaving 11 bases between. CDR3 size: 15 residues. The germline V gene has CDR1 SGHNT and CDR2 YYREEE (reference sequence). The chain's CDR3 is CASSLIATSSYEQYF. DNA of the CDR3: TGTGCCAGCAGCTTGATAGCTACTAGCTCCTACGAGCAGTACTTC.

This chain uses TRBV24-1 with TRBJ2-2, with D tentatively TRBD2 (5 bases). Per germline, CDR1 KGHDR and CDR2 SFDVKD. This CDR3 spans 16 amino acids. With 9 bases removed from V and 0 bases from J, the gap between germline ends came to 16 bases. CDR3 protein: CATSMTGVTNTGELFF. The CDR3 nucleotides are TGTGCCACCTCAATGACCGGGGTGACGAACACCGGGGAGCTGTTTTTT.

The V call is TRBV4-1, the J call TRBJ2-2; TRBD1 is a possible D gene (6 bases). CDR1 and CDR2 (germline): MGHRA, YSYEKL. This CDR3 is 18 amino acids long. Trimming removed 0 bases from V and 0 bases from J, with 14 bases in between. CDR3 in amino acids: CASSQDWGQGPNTGELFF. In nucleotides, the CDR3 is TGCGCCAGCAGCCAAGACTGGGGGCAGGGTCCGAACACCGGGGAGCTGTTTTTT.

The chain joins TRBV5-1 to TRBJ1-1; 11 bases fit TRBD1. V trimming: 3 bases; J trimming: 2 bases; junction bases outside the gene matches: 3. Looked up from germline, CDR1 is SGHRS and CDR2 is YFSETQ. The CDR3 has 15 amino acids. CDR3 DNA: TGCGCCAGCAGCTGGACAGGGGGCTTCAACACTGAAGCTTTCTTT. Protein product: CASSWTGGFNTEAFF.

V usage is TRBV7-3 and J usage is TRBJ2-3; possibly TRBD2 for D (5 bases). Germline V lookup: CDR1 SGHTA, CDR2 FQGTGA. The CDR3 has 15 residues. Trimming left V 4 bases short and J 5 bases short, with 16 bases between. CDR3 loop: CASSSLEGGLDTQYF. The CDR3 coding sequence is TGTGCCAGCAGCTCCTTGGAAGGAGGTTTAGATACGCAGTATTTT.

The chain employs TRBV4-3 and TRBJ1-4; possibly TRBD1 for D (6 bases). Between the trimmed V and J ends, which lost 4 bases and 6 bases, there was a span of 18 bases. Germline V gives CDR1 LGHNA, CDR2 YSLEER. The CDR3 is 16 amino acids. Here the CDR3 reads CASSLAANRVDEKLFF. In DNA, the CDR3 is TGCGCCAGCAGCCTTGCAGCCAACAGGGTGGATGAAAAACTGTTTTTT.

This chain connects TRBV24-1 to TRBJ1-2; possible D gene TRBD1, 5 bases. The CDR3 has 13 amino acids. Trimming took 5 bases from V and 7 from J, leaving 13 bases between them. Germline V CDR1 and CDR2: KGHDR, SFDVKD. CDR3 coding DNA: TGTGCCACCAGTGTAAGAGGGGTGAGTGGCTACACCTTC. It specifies CATSVRGVSGYTF.

The CDR3 nucleotides are TGTGCCAGCAGTTATGACACCCCGTTCGCTAGCACCGGGGAGCTGTTTTTT. Amino acids: CASSYDTPFASTGELFF. The rearrangement links TRBV6-2 or TRBV6-3 to TRBJ2-2; D gene ambiguous. Germline CDR1 and CDR2: MNHEY and SVGEGT. V shed 3 bases and J shed 4 bases, with 18 bases lying between them. The CDR3 consists of 17 residues.

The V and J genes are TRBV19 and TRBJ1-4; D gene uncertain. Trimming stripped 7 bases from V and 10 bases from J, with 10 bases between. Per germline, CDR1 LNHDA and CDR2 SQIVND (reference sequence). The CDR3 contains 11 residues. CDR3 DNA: TGTGCCAGTACATTGGGGAGAAAACTGTTTTTT. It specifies CASTLGRKLFF.

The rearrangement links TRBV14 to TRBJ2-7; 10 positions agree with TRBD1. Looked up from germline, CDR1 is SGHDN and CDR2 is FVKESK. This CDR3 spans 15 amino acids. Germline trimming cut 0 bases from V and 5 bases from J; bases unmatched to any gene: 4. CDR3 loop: CASSQEWTGGHEQYF. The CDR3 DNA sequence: TGTGCCAGCAGCCAAGAATGGACAGGGGGTCACGAGCAGTACTTC.

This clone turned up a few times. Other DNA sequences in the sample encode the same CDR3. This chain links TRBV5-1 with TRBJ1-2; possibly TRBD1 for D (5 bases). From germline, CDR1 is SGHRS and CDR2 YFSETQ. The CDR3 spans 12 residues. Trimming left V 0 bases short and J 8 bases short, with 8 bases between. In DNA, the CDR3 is TGCGCCAGCAGCTTGGTAGGGGACGGCTACACCTTC. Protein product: CASSLVGDGYTF.

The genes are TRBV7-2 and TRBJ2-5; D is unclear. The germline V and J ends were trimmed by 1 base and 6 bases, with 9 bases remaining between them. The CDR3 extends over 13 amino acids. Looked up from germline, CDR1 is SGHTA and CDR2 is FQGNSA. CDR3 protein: CASSLGQAKTQYF. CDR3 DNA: TGTGCCAGCAGCTTAGGGCAGGCAAAGACCCAGTACTTC.

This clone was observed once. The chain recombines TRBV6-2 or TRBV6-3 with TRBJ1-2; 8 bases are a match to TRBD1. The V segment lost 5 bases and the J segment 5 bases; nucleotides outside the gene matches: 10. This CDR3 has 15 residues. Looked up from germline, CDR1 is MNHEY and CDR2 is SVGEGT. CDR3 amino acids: CASSHKRTGTYGYTF. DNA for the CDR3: TGTGCCAGCAGTCACAAGCGGACAGGGACTTATGGCTACACCTTC.

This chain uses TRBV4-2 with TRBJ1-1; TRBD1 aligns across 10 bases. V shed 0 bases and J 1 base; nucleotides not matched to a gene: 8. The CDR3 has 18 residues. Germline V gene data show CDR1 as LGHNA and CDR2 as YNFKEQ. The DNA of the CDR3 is TGTGCCAGCAGCCAAGACACTTGGGACAGGGGCGGGAACACTGAAGCTTTCTTT. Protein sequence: CASSQDTWDRGGNTEAFF.